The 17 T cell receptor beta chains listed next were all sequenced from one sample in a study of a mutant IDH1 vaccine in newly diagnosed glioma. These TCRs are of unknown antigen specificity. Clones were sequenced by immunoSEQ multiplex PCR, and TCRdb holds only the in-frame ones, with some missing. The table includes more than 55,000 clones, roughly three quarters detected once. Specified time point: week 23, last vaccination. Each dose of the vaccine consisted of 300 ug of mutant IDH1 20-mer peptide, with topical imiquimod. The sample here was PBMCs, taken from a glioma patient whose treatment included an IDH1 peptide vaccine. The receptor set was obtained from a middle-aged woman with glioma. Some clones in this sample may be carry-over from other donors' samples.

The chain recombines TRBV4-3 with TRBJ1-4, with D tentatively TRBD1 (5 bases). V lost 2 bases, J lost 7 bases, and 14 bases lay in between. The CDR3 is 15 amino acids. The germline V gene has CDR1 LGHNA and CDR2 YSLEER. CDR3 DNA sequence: TGCGCCAGCAGCCAACTGAGGGAAACAGGTGAAAAACTGTTTTTT. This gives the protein CASSQLRETGEKLFF.

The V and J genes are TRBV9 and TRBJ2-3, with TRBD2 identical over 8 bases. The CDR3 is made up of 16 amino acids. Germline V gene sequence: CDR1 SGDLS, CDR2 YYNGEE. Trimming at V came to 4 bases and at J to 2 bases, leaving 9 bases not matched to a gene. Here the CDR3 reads CASSPERGTPTDTQYF. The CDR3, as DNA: TGTGCCAGCAGCCCTGAGCGGGGGACTCCCACAGATACGCAGTATTTT.

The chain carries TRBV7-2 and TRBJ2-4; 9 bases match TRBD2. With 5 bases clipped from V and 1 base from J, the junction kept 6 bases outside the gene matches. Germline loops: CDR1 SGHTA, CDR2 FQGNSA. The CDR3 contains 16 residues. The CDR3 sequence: CASSTHSGGAKNIQYF. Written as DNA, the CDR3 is TGTGCCAGCAGCACCCACAGCGGGGGGGCCAAAAACATTCAGTACTTC.

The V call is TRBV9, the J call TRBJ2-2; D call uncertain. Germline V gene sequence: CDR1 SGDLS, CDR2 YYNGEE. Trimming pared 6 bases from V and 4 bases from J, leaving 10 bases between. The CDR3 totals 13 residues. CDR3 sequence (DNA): TGTGCCAGCACCCTAGGGCTCACCGGGGAGCTGTTTTTT. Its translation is CASTLGLTGELFF. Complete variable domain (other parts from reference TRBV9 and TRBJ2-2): DSGVTQTPKHLITATGQRVTLRCSPRSGDLSVYWYQQSLDQGLQFLIQYYNGEERAKGNILERFSAQQFPDLHSELNLSSLELGDSALYFCASTLGLTGELFFGEGSRLTVL.

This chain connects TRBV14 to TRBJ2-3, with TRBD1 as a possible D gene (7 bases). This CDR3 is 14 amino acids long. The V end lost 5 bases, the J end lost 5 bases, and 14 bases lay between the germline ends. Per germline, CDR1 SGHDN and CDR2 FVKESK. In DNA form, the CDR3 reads TGTGCCAGCAGCGACAGGGACTGGAGAGATACGCAGTATTTT. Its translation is CASSDRDWRDTQYF.

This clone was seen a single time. The CDR3 reads CAISVGDRNVEKLFF. In nucleotides, the CDR3 is TGTGCCATCAGTGTAGGGGACAGAAATGTTGAAAAACTGTTTTTT. The V call is TRBV10-3, the J call TRBJ1-4, with TRBD1 matching over 7 bases. The CDR3 spans 15 residues. Germline lookup yields CDR1 ENHRY and CDR2 SYGVKD. V lost 4 bases to trimming and J lost 7 bases; unmatched junction nucleotides: 9.

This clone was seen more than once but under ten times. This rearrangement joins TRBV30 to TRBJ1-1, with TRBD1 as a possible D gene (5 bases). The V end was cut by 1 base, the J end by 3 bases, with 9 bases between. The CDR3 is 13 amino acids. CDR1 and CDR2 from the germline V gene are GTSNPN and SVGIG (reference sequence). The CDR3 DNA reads TGTGCCTGGAGTGAGGGCAGGGACACTGAAGCTTTCTTT. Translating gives CAWSEGRDTEAFF.

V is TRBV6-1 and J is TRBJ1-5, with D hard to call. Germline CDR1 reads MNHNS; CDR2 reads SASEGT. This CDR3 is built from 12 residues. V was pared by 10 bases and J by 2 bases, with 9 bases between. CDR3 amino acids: CATDPGNQPQHF. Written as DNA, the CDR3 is TGTGCCACCGACCCAGGCAATCAGCCCCAGCATTTT.

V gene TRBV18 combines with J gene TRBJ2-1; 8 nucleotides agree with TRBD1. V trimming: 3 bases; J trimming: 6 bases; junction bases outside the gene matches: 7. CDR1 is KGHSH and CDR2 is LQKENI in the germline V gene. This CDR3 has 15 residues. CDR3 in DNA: TGTGCCAGCTCACCCCAGGGGGCTACTGCCAATGAGCAGTTCTTC. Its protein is CASSPQGATANEQFF.

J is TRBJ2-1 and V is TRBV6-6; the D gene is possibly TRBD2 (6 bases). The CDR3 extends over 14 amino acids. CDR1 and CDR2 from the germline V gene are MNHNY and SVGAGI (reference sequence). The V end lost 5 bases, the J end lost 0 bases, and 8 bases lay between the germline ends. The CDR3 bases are TGTGCCAGCAGTCGGGGGAGCTCCTACAATGAGCAGTTCTTC. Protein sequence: CASSRGSSYNEQFF.

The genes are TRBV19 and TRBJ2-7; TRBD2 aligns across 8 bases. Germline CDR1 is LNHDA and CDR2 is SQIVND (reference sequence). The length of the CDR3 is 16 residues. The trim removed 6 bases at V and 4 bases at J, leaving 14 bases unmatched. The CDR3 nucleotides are TGTGCCAGTAGCAAAGAGGGCGGGACTAGAAGGTACGAGCAGTACTTC. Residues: CASSKEGGTRRYEQYF.

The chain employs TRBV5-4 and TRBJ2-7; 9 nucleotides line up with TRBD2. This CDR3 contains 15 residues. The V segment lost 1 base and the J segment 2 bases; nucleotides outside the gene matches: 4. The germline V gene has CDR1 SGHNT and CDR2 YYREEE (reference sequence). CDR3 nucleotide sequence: TGTGCCAGCAGCTTGAGCGGGGGGCCCACCTACGAGCAGTACTTC. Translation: CASSLSGGPTYEQYF.

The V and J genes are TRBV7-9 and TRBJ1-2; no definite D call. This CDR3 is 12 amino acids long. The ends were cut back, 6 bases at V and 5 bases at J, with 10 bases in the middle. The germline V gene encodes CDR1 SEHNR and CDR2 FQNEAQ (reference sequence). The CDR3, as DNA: TGTGCCAGCAGGGGGTATGGGTATGGCTACACCTTC. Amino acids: CASRGYGYGYTF.

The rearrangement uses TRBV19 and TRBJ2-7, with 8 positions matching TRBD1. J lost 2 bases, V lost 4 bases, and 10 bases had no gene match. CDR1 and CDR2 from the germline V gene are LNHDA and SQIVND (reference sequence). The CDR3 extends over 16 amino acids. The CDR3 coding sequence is TGTGCCAGTAGTAACCCGGGACAGGACAATCCCTACGAGCAGTACTTC. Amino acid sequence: CASSNPGQDNPYEQYF. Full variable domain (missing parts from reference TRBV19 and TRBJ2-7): DGGITQSPKYLFRKEGQNVTLSCEQNLNHDAMYWYRQDPGQGLRLIYYSQIVNDFQKGDIAEGYSVSREKKESFPLTVTSAQKNPTAFYLCASSNPGQDNPYEQYFGPGTRLTVT.

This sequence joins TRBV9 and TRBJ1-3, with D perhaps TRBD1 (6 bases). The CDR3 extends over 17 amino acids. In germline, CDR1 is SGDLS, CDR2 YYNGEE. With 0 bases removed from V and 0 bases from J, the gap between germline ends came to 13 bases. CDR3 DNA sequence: TGTGCCAGCAGCGTAGGTCGCCCGGACAGCTCTGGAAACACCATATATTTT. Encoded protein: CASSVGRPDSSGNTIYF.

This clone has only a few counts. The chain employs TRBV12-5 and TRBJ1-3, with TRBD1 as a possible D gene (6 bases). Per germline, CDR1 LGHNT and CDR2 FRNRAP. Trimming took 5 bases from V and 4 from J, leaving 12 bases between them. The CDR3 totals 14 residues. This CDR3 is CASGLVGAGNTIYF. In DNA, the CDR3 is TGTGCTAGTGGTCTAGTGGGGGCCGGAAACACCATATATTTT. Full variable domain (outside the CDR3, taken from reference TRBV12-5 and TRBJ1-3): DARVTQTPRHKVTEMGQEVTMRCQPILGHNTVFWYRQTMMQGLELLAYFRNRAPLDDSGMPKDRFSAEMPDATLATLKIQPSEPRDSAVYFCASGLVGAGNTIYFGEGSWLTVV.

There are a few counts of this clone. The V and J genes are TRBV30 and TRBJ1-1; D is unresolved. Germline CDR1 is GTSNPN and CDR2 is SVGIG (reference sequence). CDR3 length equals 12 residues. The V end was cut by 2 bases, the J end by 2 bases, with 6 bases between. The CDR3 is CAWSMGNTEAFF. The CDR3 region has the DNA TGTGCCTGGAGTATGGGTAACACTGAAGCTTTCTTT.